This entry lists 32 T cell receptor beta chains sequenced from one sample in a study of T-cell reconstitution after alpha-beta-depleted transplantation in children. A TCRbeta library incorporating unique molecular identifiers was prepared. Via MiXCR, TCRdb re-called the PCR reads, giving one row per CDR3 protein. The sample includes around 360,000 distinct CDR3 sequences, 10% of them seen just once. Source: PBMCs from the stem cell graft donor, taken from the stem cell graft. These receptors were taken from a human donor who donated a stem cell graft to a child with acute lymphoblastic leukemia.

This chain uses TRBV29-1 with TRBJ2-1; 9 bases align to TRBD1. V shed 5 bases, J shed 4 bases, and the junction held 6 bases outside the gene matches. The CDR3 extends over 14 amino acids. CDR1 is SQVTM, CDR2 ANQGSEA, per germline. The CDR3 sequence is CSVMGQGVYNEQFF. CDR3 bases: TGCAGCGTTATGGGACAGGGCGTTTACAATGAGCAGTTCTTC.

V is TRBV29-1 and J is TRBJ2-2; no firm D call. V was pared by 8 bases and J by 3 bases, with 13 bases between. Per germline, CDR1 SQVTM and CDR2 ANQGSEA. The CDR3 has 13 residues. In DNA, the CDR3 is TGCAGCTCTCCGGGCCAGGACACCGGGGAGCTGTTTTTT. The encoded protein is CSSPGQDTGELFF.

This clonotype was counted a few times. CDR3 nucleotide sequence: TGTGCCAGCAACTCGGAATCCTACAATGAGCAGTTCTTC. Residues: CASNSESYNEQFF. The gene calls are TRBV28 and TRBJ2-1; D gene uncertain. The CDR3 contains 13 residues. The germline CDR1 and CDR2 sequences are MDHEN and SYDVKM. V shed 7 bases and J shed 1 base, with 8 bases lying between them.

V gene TRBV9 combines with J gene TRBJ2-5, with D unclear. The V end was cut by 4 bases, the J end by 2 bases, with 15 bases between. This CDR3 is built from 15 residues. Germline CDR1 and CDR2: SGDLS and YYNGEE. The CDR3 sequence is CASSLVAGLQETQYF. CDR3 bases: TGTGCCAGCAGCTTGGTGGCCGGCCTTCAAGAGACCCAGTACTTC.

This clonotype has ten or more counts. This rearrangement joins TRBV12-3 or TRBV12-4 to TRBJ1-2; 8 bases are a match to TRBD1. CDR3 length equals 11 residues. With V trimmed by 6 bases and J by 8 bases, 2 bases remained unmatched. CDR3 protein: CASRDRVGYTF. The CDR3 bases are TGTGCCAGCAGGGACAGGGTCGGCTACACCTTC.

The genes are TRBV2 and TRBJ1-1; 9 bases match TRBD1. Germline CDR1 is SNHLY and CDR2 is FYNNEI. This CDR3 is built from 15 residues. The junction had 18 bases not matched to a gene; V was cut back by 8 bases and J by 11 bases. The CDR3 DNA is TGTGCCAGCCCATTCCGGGACAGGGTGCTTTTGGGCGCTTTCTTT. Its protein product is CASPFRDRVLLGAFF.

This clonotype has only a few counts. J is TRBJ1-6 and V is TRBV19; tentatively, D is TRBD1 (5 bases). CDR3 size: 14 residues. Trimming pared 10 bases from V and 6 bases from J, leaving 16 bases between. CDR1 and CDR2 (germline): LNHDA, SQIVND (reference sequence). The CDR3 nucleotides read TGTGCCACCGGGACCTCGGACCTTAATTCACCCCTCCACTTT. Translating it yields CATGTSDLNSPLHF.

The rearrangement joins TRBV5-1 to TRBJ2-1, with 9 nucleotides matching TRBD1. This CDR3 contains 17 residues. CDR1 and CDR2 (germline): SGHRS, YFSETQ. Trimming removed 1 base from V and 3 bases from J; junction bases left unmatched: 8. DNA of the CDR3: TGCGCCAGCAGCTTGTTACCGGGACAGGGAGGCTACAATGAGCAGTTCTTC. Translating it yields CASSLLPGQGGYNEQFF.

This clonotype was detected ten times or more. This chain links TRBV7-3 with TRBJ2-3; a weak D match, TRBD2 (5 bases). V was shortened by 5 bases and J by 5 bases, with 11 bases between the two germline ends. There are 13 residues in the CDR3. Germline values: CDR1 SGHTA, CDR2 FQGTGA. CDR3 amino acids: CASSAGLGDTQYF. DNA for the CDR3: TGTGCCAGCAGCGCCGGACTTGGAGATACGCAGTATTTT.

V usage is TRBV11-2 and J usage is TRBJ2-1; perhaps TRBD2 as D (6 bases). From germline, CDR1 is SGHAT and CDR2 FQNNGV. The length of the CDR3 is 16 residues. V was clipped by 1 base and J by 1 base, with 11 bases between them. The DNA of the CDR3 is TGTGCCAGCAGCTTAGTATTAGGAGGGTCCTACAATGAGCAGTTCTTC. Amino acids: CASSLVLGGSYNEQFF.

The chain employs TRBV12-3 or TRBV12-4 and TRBJ2-4; the match to TRBD2 covers 8 bases. The trim removed 0 bases at V and 2 bases at J, leaving 6 bases unmatched. CDR3 length: 17 amino acids. The CDR3 is CASSLAGLAGTKNIQYF. DNA of the CDR3: TGTGCCAGCAGTTTAGCTGGACTAGCTGGGACCAAAAACATTCAGTACTTC.

The genes are TRBV21-1 and TRBJ2-2; the table's D call, TRBD2, has no DNA check behind it. TRBV21-1 constitutes a pseudogene. This CDR3 has 17 residues. The DNA for the CDR3 is TGTGCCAGCAGCAAAGAGGATGGGAGGGGTTCGACCGGGGAGCTGTTTTTT. Translating gives CASSKEDGRGSTGELFF.

This clonotype was counted a few times. The chain links TRBV7-8 to TRBJ2-3, with a weak D call TRBD2 (6 bases). CDR3 length: 17 residues. V shed 4 bases and J shed 6 bases, with 23 bases lying between them. Germline CDR1 SGHVS, CDR2 FQNEAQ. This CDR3 reads CASSSLGWGSRGDTQYF. The CDR3 region has the DNA TGTGCCAGCAGCTCGCTTGGGTGGGGCTCCCGGGGGGATACGCAGTATTTT.

This clonotype was counted between two and nine times. V gene TRBV24-1 combines with J gene TRBJ1-1; D unclear. Germline CDR1 and CDR2: KGHDR and SFDVKD. The CDR3 has 13 amino acids. V lost 6 bases and J 3 bases, leaving 10 bases between the germline ends. The CDR3 sequence is CATSTSGHTEAFF. The CDR3, as DNA: TGTGCCACCAGTACCAGCGGGCACACTGAAGCTTTCTTT.

There are a few counts of this clonotype. The chain has TRBV5-1 and TRBJ2-3; no definite D call. This CDR3 spans 15 amino acids. Trimming shortened V by 0 bases and J by 4 bases, and 12 bases separated the two germline ends. CDR1 and CDR2 from the germline V gene are SGHRS and YFSETQ. This CDR3 reads CASSLAPLDADTQYF. CDR3 bases: TGCGCCAGCAGCTTGGCCCCTCTAGACGCAGATACGCAGTATTTT.

The chain carries TRBV5-6 and TRBJ1-1, with TRBD1 matching 8 bases. Germline trimming cut 3 bases from V and 0 bases from J; bases unmatched to any gene: 19. This CDR3 contains 20 residues. Germline assignment: CDR1 SGHDT and CDR2 YYEEEE. CDR3 nucleotide sequence: TGTGCCAGCAGCTCGCGGACAGGGAACCCCAGACTTGTGATGAACACTGAAGCTTTCTTT. Encoded protein: CASSSRTGNPRLVMNTEAFF. The full variable domain, its missing parts supplied by reference TRBV5-6 and TRBJ1-1, is DAGVTQSPTHLIKTRGQQVTLRCSPKSGHDTVSWYQQALGQGPQFIFQYYEEEERQRGNFPDRFSGHQFPNYSSELNVNALLLGDSALYLCASSSRTGNPRLVMNTEAFFGQGTRLTVV.

This clonotype was counted a few times. V usage is TRBV4-1 and J usage is TRBJ2-7; D perhaps matches TRBD1 (5 bases). With 6 bases removed from V and 0 bases from J, the gap between germline ends came to 15 bases. The CDR3 sequence is 15 residues long. The V gene's germline CDR1 is MGHRA and CDR2 YSYEKL. As DNA, the CDR3 is TGCGCCAGCAGAATCGGACACTCAAGCTCCTACGAGCAGTACTTC. It codes for CASRIGHSSSYEQYF.

This clonotype was counted ten times or more. DNA of the CDR3: TGCGCCAGCAGCCAGTTGCCAGCAACTAATGAAAAACTGTTTTTT. Its protein is CASSQLPATNEKLFF. The gene calls are TRBV4-1 and TRBJ1-4; D gene ambiguous. The CDR3 has 15 amino acids. Germline V gene sequence: CDR1 MGHRA, CDR2 YSYEKL. The V end lost 3 bases, the J end lost 0 bases, and 8 bases lay between the germline ends.

This clonotype was detected ten times or more. This chain uses TRBV7-6 with TRBJ2-1; the match to TRBD1 covers 10 bases. Unmatched junction bases numbered 3, after V lost 4 bases and J lost 6 bases. The CDR3 spans 14 residues. Germline loops: CDR1 SGHVS, CDR2 FNYEAQ. CDR3 sequence: CASSWDRGTNEQFF. CDR3 coding DNA: TGTGCCAGCAGCTGGGACAGGGGTACCAATGAGCAGTTCTTC.

V usage is TRBV12-2 and J usage is TRBJ2-7; TRBD1 reflects the table's D call only, with no check against the DNA. TRBV12-2 is noted as a pseudogene. CDR3 length equals 16 residues. The DNA of the CDR3 is TGTGCAAGTCGCTTGAGCCCCGGGACGGTGATCTACGAGCAGTACTTC. This encodes CASRLSPGTVIYEQYF.

This clonotype was recorded many times. The rearrangement uses TRBV7-2 and TRBJ2-5, with TRBD2 as a possible D gene (6 bases). Per germline, CDR1 SGHTA and CDR2 FQGNSA. Between the trimmed V and J ends, which lost 1 base and 1 base, there was a span of 13 bases. CDR3 size: 16 residues. CDR3 bases: TGTGCCAGCAGCTTAGGGGCGGCTAGCGCCCAAGAGACCCAGTACTTC. Protein product: CASSLGAASAQETQYF.

V is TRBV20-1 and J is TRBJ2-5; the D gene is possibly TRBD2 (6 bases). V lost 6 bases and J 13 bases, leaving 30 bases between the germline ends. The CDR3 sequence is 15 residues long. The germline V gene encodes CDR1 DFQATT and CDR2 SNEGSKA (reference sequence). CDR3 sequence: CSANTRVGEDGTWYF. The CDR3 coding sequence is TGCAGTGCCAATACACGGGTAGGGGAGGACGGCACTTGGTACTTC.

This clonotype is deemed medium-sized. The V and J genes are TRBV4-3 and TRBJ2-7; 7 bases line up with TRBD1. The CDR3 is made up of 14 amino acids. Germline trimming cut 0 bases from V and 7 bases from J; bases unmatched to any gene: 6. Germline values: CDR1 LGHNA, CDR2 YSLEER. CDR3 sequence (DNA): TGCGCCAGCAGCCAAGATTCGACAGGGAAAGAGCAGTACTTC. This encodes CASSQDSTGKEQYF.

V and J are TRBV19 and TRBJ1-2; TRBD1 is a possible D gene (5 bases). The CDR3 is 15 residues long. V lost 3 bases and J 2 bases, leaving 13 bases between the germline ends. Germline values: CDR1 LNHDA, CDR2 SQIVND (reference sequence). DNA for the CDR3: TGTGCCAGTAGTATCATGGGGGGAGTGAACTATGGCTACACCTTC. Its protein product is CASSIMGGVNYGYTF.

This clonotype has only a few counts. V is TRBV4-1 and J is TRBJ2-7, with a possible D match to TRBD1 (5 bases). Germline V gene data show CDR1 as MGHRA and CDR2 as YSYEKL. This CDR3 comprises 15 residues. Trimming took off 3 bases at V and 3 bases at J, with 15 bases between the two ends. CDR3: CASSQPGQGDYEQYF. The DNA of the CDR3 is TGCGCCAGCAGCCAGCCTGGGCAGGGTGACTACGAGCAGTACTTC.

The chain links TRBV30 to TRBJ1-2, with D possibly matching TRBD1 (5 bases). Looked up from germline, CDR1 is GTSNPN and CDR2 is SVGIG (reference sequence). Trimming stripped 5 bases from V and 5 bases from J, with 9 bases between. The CDR3 has 11 amino acids. The CDR3 reads CAWEGRYGYTF. CDR3 nucleotide sequence: TGTGCCTGGGAGGGGAGGTATGGCTACACCTTC.

This clonotype appeared a few times. The chain is built from TRBV28 and TRBJ2-2, with a possible D match to TRBD1 (6 bases). The CDR3 is 14 residues long. V was cut by 2 bases and J by 6 bases, with 10 bases left in between. The germline V gene has CDR1 MDHEN and CDR2 SYDVKM. The CDR3 nucleotides read TGTGCCAGCAGTTTAACTTCAGGGGCCGGGGAGCTGTTTTTT. It specifies CASSLTSGAGELFF.

The genes are TRBV11-2 and TRBJ2-3; 8 bases are a match to TRBD2. The length of the CDR3 is 18 residues. CDR1 is SGHAT and CDR2 is FQNNGV in the germline V gene. With V trimmed by 0 bases and J by 2 bases, 10 bases remained unmatched. In DNA form, the CDR3 reads TGTGCCAGCAGCTTAGAGTGGAGTAGCGGGATTTTCACAGATACGCAGTATTTT. Its translation: CASSLEWSSGIFTDTQYF.

This clonotype showed up many times. The chain employs TRBV15 and TRBJ2-3, with D unresolved. V shed 8 bases and J shed 0 bases, with 18 bases lying between them. The CDR3 extends over 16 amino acids. CDR1 is LNHNV and CDR2 is YYDKDF in the germline V gene (reference sequence). The CDR3 sequence is CATGAQDGASTDTQYF. Here the CDR3 DNA reads TGTGCCACCGGCGCTCAGGACGGAGCTAGCACAGATACGCAGTATTTT.

This clonotype was recorded many times. The chain employs TRBV20-1 and TRBJ2-1; no clear D. Deletions cut 3 bases from V and 10 bases from J, with 10 bases between. The CDR3 spans 11 residues. Germline loops: CDR1 DFQATT, CDR2 SNEGSKA (reference sequence). Here the CDR3 reads CSARAVREQFF. Here the CDR3 DNA reads TGCAGTGCTAGGGCCGTCAGGGAGCAGTTCTTC.

This clonotype was found a few times. The rearrangement joins TRBV24-1 to TRBJ2-2; 8 bases are shared with TRBD1. The V segment lost 3 bases and the J segment 4 bases; nucleotides outside the gene matches: 3. The CDR3 has 15 amino acids. CDR1 and CDR2 from the germline V gene are KGHDR and SFDVKD. CDR3 in DNA: TGTGCCACCAGTGATCCGGGACAGGTCACCGGGGAGCTGTTTTTT. This codes for CATSDPGQVTGELFF.

At least ten counts were recorded for this clonotype. The J gene is TRBJ1-2, the V gene TRBV19; D uncertain. V lost 3 bases to trimming and J lost 9 bases, with 11 bases between them. CDR3 length equals 12 residues. Looked up from germline, CDR1 is LNHDA and CDR2 is SQIVND (reference sequence). The CDR3 loop is CASSILGRRYTF. CDR3 nucleotides: TGTGCCAGTAGTATTCTTGGCCGTCGCTACACCTTC.